This TCR beta chain was identified during a study of blood T cell repertoires in COVID-19. Study processing details: The authors estimated nucleated cell counts from reference gene primer amplification. Profiled with immunoSEQ multiplex PCR; TCRdb holds only in-frame clones, not every one. Clone size and V and J calls were adopted from that table, with D and trimming inferred from the DNA. Of about 240,000 clones listed, more than 85% are singletons. Trimming cost V 3 bases and J 0 bases, with 12 bases left between them. The CDR3 contains 16 residues. CDR1 and CDR2 from the germline V gene are SGHNT and YENEEA.

This rearrangement joins TRBV11-3 to TRBJ2-1, with D possibly TRBD2 on 6 matching bases. The sequence was obtained from a woman aged 25 to 39 who had recovered from COVID-19. What was sequenced was PBMCs or T cells enriched from blood (not recorded which). Here the CDR3 reads CASSLGGSSSYNEQFF. The CDR3, as DNA: TGTGCCAGCAGCTTGGGGGGAAGTAGCTCCTACAATGAGCAGTTCTTC.